This entry lists 9 T cell receptor beta chains sequenced from one sample in a study of T cell repertoires in cytomegalovirus infection. What these receptors recognize is not known. TCRdb independently ran MiXCR on the reads; one entry per CDR3 protein. The sample lists 600,000 to 700,000 distinct CDR3 sequences, roughly 30% occurring once. The specimen comprised cultured PBMCs, sampled from culture after CMV antigen stimulation. Receptors originate from a human donor in good health (CMV status not recorded). Some clones in this sample may be carry-over from other donors' samples.

V is TRBV18 and J is TRBJ1-2; D remains ambiguous. The ends were cut back, 0 bases at V and 4 bases at J, with 12 bases in the middle. The germline V gene has CDR1 KGHSH and CDR2 LQKENI. This CDR3 has 15 residues. In DNA form, the CDR3 reads TGTGCCAGCTCACCACCGGGAGACGGTATCTATGGCTACACCTTC. It is translated as CASSPPGDGIYGYTF. The variable domain in full, completed from reference TRBV18 and TRBJ1-2, reads NAGVMQNPRHLVRRRGQEARLRCSPMKGHSHVYWYRQLPEEGLKFMVYLQKENIIDESGMPKERFSAEFPKEGPSILRIQQVVRGDSAAYFCASSPPGDGIYGYTFGSGTRLTVV.

There are a few counts of this clonotype. V gene TRBV2 combines with J gene TRBJ1-3; D is ambiguous. V dropped 5 bases and J dropped 4 bases, with 12 bases sitting between them. CDR1 SNHLY and CDR2 FYNNEI come from the germline V gene. This CDR3 contains 14 residues. The CDR3 DNA reads as TGTGCCAGCAGTTACGACACGCCGGGAAACACCATATATTTT. Translation: CASSYDTPGNTIYF.

The chain joins TRBV5-1 to TRBJ2-2; TRBD2 might be the D (6 bases). Germline-derived CDR1 and CDR2 are SGHRS and YFSETQ. V lost 8 bases and J 4 bases, leaving 18 bases between the germline ends. This CDR3 is built from 15 residues. The CDR3 spells CASSLSGEGTGELFF. CDR3 DNA: TGCGCCAGTAGTTTGTCGGGAGAGGGCACCGGGGAGCTGTTTTTT.

In this sample, this clonotype turned up a few times. The rearrangement uses TRBV7-8 and TRBJ2-5, with 7 bases matching TRBD2. V dropped 2 bases and J dropped 1; count of bases not matched to a gene: 13. The germline CDR1 and CDR2 sequences are SGHVS and FQNEAQ. The CDR3 length is 18 residues. The CDR3 loop is CASSLNPGLPPIQETQYF. The CDR3, as DNA: TGTGCCAGCAGCTTAAATCCGGGACTACCACCGATCCAAGAGACCCAGTACTTC. Looking up the rest from reference TRBV7-8 and TRBJ2-5 gives the full variable domain: GAGVSQSPRYKVAKRGQDVALRCDPISGHVSLFWYQQALGQGPEFLTYFQNEAQLDKSGLPSDRFFAERPEGSVSTLKIQRTQQEDSAVYLCASSLNPGLPPIQETQYFGPGTRLLVL.

The chain carries TRBV4-1 and TRBJ2-4, with 9 bases lining up with TRBD2. The junction had 4 bases not matched to a gene; V was cut back by 4 bases and J by 6 bases. There are 14 residues in the CDR3. Per germline, CDR1 MGHRA and CDR2 YSYEKL. As DNA, the CDR3 is TGCGCCAGCAGCCGAGAAGCGGGGGGAAACATTCAGTACTTC. As protein: CASSREAGGNIQYF.

This clonotype was picked up a small number of times. V and J are TRBV7-6 and TRBJ2-7; 7 positions agree with TRBD2. The length of the CDR3 is 13 residues. CDR1 is SGHVS, CDR2 FNYEAQ, per germline. V was pared by 2 bases and J by 6 bases, with 4 bases of the junction left unmatched. CDR3 sequence (DNA): TGTGCCAGCAGCTTAACCGGGAGGAGCGAGCAGTACTTC. It specifies CASSLTGRSEQYF.

This clonotype was seen only a few times. J is TRBJ1-1 and V is TRBV6-2 or TRBV6-3, with 9 bases fitting TRBD1. V lost 1 base, J lost 1 base, and 4 bases stayed unmatched. In germline, CDR1 is MNHEY, CDR2 SVGEGT. This CDR3 is built from 16 residues. The CDR3 coding sequence is TGTGCCAGCAGTTACTACCCGGGACAGGGGAACACTGAAGCTTTCTTT. Encoded protein: CASSYYPGQGNTEAFF.

This clonotype was seen at least ten times. This chain links TRBV7-2 with TRBJ1-4; 8 nucleotides align to TRBD1. There are 15 residues in the CDR3. Germline values: CDR1 SGHTA, CDR2 FQGNSA. V was pared by 6 bases and J by 3 bases, with 6 bases of the junction left unmatched. In DNA, the CDR3 is TGTGCCAGCAGTTGGCAGGGGGCGCCTAATGAAAAACTGTTTTTT. Translated, it gives CASSWQGAPNEKLFF.

This clonotype was counted between two and nine times. The J gene is TRBJ2-2, the V gene TRBV7-9; perhaps TRBD1 as D (6 bases). The CDR3 is made up of 17 amino acids. Germline lookup yields CDR1 SEHNR and CDR2 FQNEAQ (reference sequence). The V and J ends lost 10 bases and 3 bases respectively, with 24 bases between them. DNA of the CDR3: TGTGCCACCCCGTTGGGGGCCGGGACAACTTACACCGGGGAGCTGTTTTTT. It codes for CATPLGAGTTYTGELFF.